The next 30 T cell receptor beta chains were all read from a single sample in a study of tumor and adjacent non-tumor tissue in lung cancer. No cell sorting was done before RNA was extracted from the tissue. A modified ARM-PCR protocol with three rounds of nested PCR amplified TCRbeta. One entry per CDR3 protein results from TCRdb running MiXCR on the multiplex PCR reads. The data hold under 250,000 distinct CDR3 sequences, with 60% to 85% observed a single time. The sequenced sample was lung tumor tissue. These receptors were taken from a man aged 55 to 70 with non-small cell lung cancer.

A note on this clonotype: This sequence may be a read error, since a much larger clone differs from it by one base. This chain links TRBV20-1 with TRBJ1-4; D is ambiguous. The CDR3 has 12 amino acids. CDR1 DFQATT and CDR2 SNEGSKA come from the germline V gene (reference sequence). Written as DNA, the CDR3 is TGCAGTGCTCCGGGCCGTAATGAAAAACTGTCTTTT. This gives the protein CSAPGRNEKLSF.

About this clonotype: This may stem from a read error, because a much larger clone lies one nucleotide away. The gene calls are TRBV4-2 and TRBJ2-1; tentative D call: TRBD2 (7 bases). The CDR3 is 14 amino acids. Germline lookup yields CDR1 LGHNA and CDR2 YNFKEQ. DNA of the CDR3: TGTGCCAGCAGGGGAGGGGGTTCCTACAATGGGCAGTTCTTC. Amino acids: CASRGGGSYNGQFF.

Worth noting for this clonotype: A much larger clone differs from this one at a single base, so this may be a read error. This chain connects TRBV20-1 to TRBJ2-3; no clear D gene. Per germline, CDR1 DFQATT and CDR2 SNEGSKA (reference sequence). This CDR3 is built from 16 residues. The ends were cut back, 0 bases at V and 1 base at J, with 14 bases in the middle. CDR3 nucleotide sequence: TGCAGTGCTAGAGATTGTAGCCAGGCTGGCACAGATACGCAGTATTTT. It encodes CSARDCSQAGTDTQYF.

In this sample, this clonotype turned up many times. The chain carries TRBV4-1 and TRBJ1-5, with D hard to call. With 0 bases removed from V and 10 bases from J, the gap between germline ends came to 10 bases. This CDR3 has 13 residues. From germline, CDR1 is MGHRA and CDR2 YSYEKL. For the CDR3, the DNA is TGCGCCAGCAGCCAAGATCAAGATCGACCCCAGCATTTT. Its translation: CASSQDQDRPQHF.

The table lists this clonotype with a few counts. This chain links TRBV4-1 with TRBJ2-7, with TRBD2 as a possible D gene (6 bases). The CDR3 length is 16 residues. Germline assignment: CDR1 MGHRA and CDR2 YSYEKL. V lost 0 bases and J 4 bases, leaving 16 bases between the germline ends. The CDR3 DNA is TGCGCCAGCAGCCAAGAAGGTCCCGGGACTCCTTACGAGCAGTACTTC. Residues: CASSQEGPGTPYEQYF.

This sequence joins TRBV20-1 and TRBJ1-1; a possible D gene is TRBD1 (5 bases). Per germline, CDR1 DFQATT and CDR2 SNEGSKA (reference sequence). V dropped 7 bases and J dropped 4 bases, with 13 bases sitting between them. This CDR3 spans 12 amino acids. The CDR3 loop reads CSVRDGGTEAFF. The CDR3 DNA sequence: TGCAGTGTGCGGGATGGGGGCACTGAAGCTTTCTTT.

The table lists this clonotype with many counts. The chain employs TRBV4-3 and TRBJ2-5; D possibly corresponds to TRBD2 (6 bases). V gave up 0 bases and J gave up 7 bases, with 18 bases separating them. The CDR3 totals 16 residues. Germline values: CDR1 LGHNA, CDR2 YSLEER. This chain's CDR3 is CASSQDGGTPGGTQYF. The CDR3 DNA reads TGCGCCAGCAGCCAAGATGGAGGGACTCCCGGAGGGACCCAGTACTTC.

Note on this clonotype: One end of the junction is discordant with germline, which a read error may explain. This chain connects TRBV11-3 to TRBJ1-3; no clear D gene. The CDR3 loop spans 15 amino acids. Germline-derived CDR1 and CDR2 are SGHNT and YENEEA. CDR3 residues: CANSFEGSSGDTIYF. The CDR3 nucleotides read TGTGCCAACAGCTTTGAAGGGAGCTCTGGAGACACCATATATTTT.

This clonotype was seen once. A much larger clone sits a single nucleotide away, making a read error possible. The chain recombines TRBV20-1 with TRBJ1-2; 7 bases align to TRBD1. Germline V gives CDR1 DFQATT, CDR2 SNEGSKA (reference sequence). The CDR3 covers 13 residues. The CDR3 bases are TGCAGTCCTAGAGTCAGGGGGAACTATGGCTACACCTTC. Its translation: CSPRVRGNYGYTF.

With respect to this clonotype: This may stem from a read error, because a much larger clone lies one nucleotide away. The chain has TRBV20-1 and TRBJ1-5; D not certain. Looked up from germline, CDR1 is DFQATT and CDR2 is SNEGSKA (reference sequence). This CDR3 is built from 14 residues. Trimming pared 3 bases from V and 3 bases from J, leaving 12 bases between. The CDR3: CSASVQLLNQPQHF. The CDR3 bases are TGCAGTGCTAGTGTCCAGCTCCTCAATCAGCCCCAGCATTTT.

Concerning this clonotype itself: The CDR3 carries no conserved terminal phenylalanine or tryptophan, so it likely arises from a read error. J is TRBJ2-5 and V is TRBV11-1, with D unresolved. The V gene's germline CDR1 is SGHAT and CDR2 FQDESV (reference sequence). Between the trimmed V and J ends, which lost 3 bases and 4 bases, there was a span of 12 bases. This CDR3 comprises 14 residues. The CDR3 DNA reads as TGTGCCAGCAGCTTCACACCGGTTGGAGAGACCCAGTACCTA. Its protein product is CASSFTPVGETQYL.

This clonotype was observed a handful of times. The junction does not match germline at one end; this may be a read error. The rearrangement links TRBV5-4 to TRBJ1-2, with TRBD1 matching over 8 bases. The CDR3 is 15 residues long. The germline CDR1 and CDR2 sequences are SGHNT and YYREEE (reference sequence). This CDR3 reads CASSLSVGQEYDYTF. For the CDR3, the DNA is TGTGCCAGCAGCTTGTCCGTGGGACAGGAGTATGACTACACCTTC.

This clonotype appeared once. Compared with germline, one end of the junction differs, possibly owing to a read error. The chain joins TRBV20-1 to TRBJ2-3, with 9 bases that match TRBD2. The CDR3 sequence is 15 residues long. The germline gives CDR1 DFQATT, CDR2 SNEGSKA (reference sequence). The CDR3 nucleotides are TGCAGCGGCTCGGGCGGGAGGGGAACTACTGATATGCAGTATTTT. This gives the protein CSGSGGRGTTDMQYF.

The chain is built from TRBV20-1 and TRBJ2-6, with no clear D. Deletions cut 0 bases from V and 4 bases from J, with 10 bases between. CDR1 is DFQATT, CDR2 SNEGSKA, per germline (reference sequence). The CDR3 length is 15 residues. The CDR3 reads CSARDTGAGANVLTF. CDR3 nucleotides: TGCAGTGCTAGAGATACTGGAGCCGGGGCCAACGTCCTGACTTTC.

Written as DNA, the CDR3 is TGTGCCAGCAGCTCGGCACGATATCAGCCCCAGCATTTT. Amino acids: CASSSARYQPQHF. The chain couples TRBV7-6 to TRBJ1-5, with D unresolved. V dropped 4 bases and J dropped 5 bases, with 9 bases sitting between them. Germline V gene lookup returns CDR1 SGHVS and CDR2 FNYEAQ. The CDR3 is 13 amino acids.

About this clonotype itself: This may come from a read error, since a much larger clone is one base off. The rearrangement links TRBV11-2 to TRBJ1-1; D not resolved. The CDR3 has 17 amino acids. Germline assignment: CDR1 SGHAT and CDR2 FQNNGV. Written as DNA, the CDR3 is TGTGCCAGCAGCTTAGGGACTTTTTATCGGACGAACATTGAAGCTTTCTTT. Protein product: CASSLGTFYRTNIEAFF.

This clonotype was observed a handful of times. The J gene is TRBJ1-1, the V gene TRBV29-1; no definite D call. V was clipped by 3 bases and J by 12 bases, with 17 bases between them. The CDR3 has 12 residues. Germline CDR1 reads SQVTM; CDR2 reads ANQGSEA. CDR3 region: CSVDGGSAETFF. The CDR3 bases are TGCAGCGTTGATGGTGGATCCGCTGAGACTTTCTTT.

This clonotype has a count of ten or more. The chain couples TRBV20-1 to TRBJ1-5; tentatively, D is TRBD1 (6 bases). CDR1 is DFQATT and CDR2 is SNEGSKA in the germline V gene (reference sequence). This CDR3 comprises 15 residues. Trimming pared 2 bases from V and 7 bases from J, leaving 18 bases between. CDR3 coding DNA: TGCAGTGCTAGAACGGGGGCGGAGGGGCTACAGCCCCAGCATTTT. Translation: CSARTGAEGLQPQHF.

On this clonotype: This sequence may be a read error, since a much larger clone differs from it by one base. The chain is built from TRBV20-1 and TRBJ2-3; either TRBD1 or TRBD2 may fit D (5 bases each). The CDR3 runs 14 residues. From germline, CDR1 is DFQATT and CDR2 SNEGSKA (reference sequence). Here the CDR3 DNA reads TGCAGCGGGGACCGGAGCTCGACCACAGATACGCAGTATTTT. It yields the protein CSGDRSSTTDTQYF.

In its sample, this clonotype was seen a few times. At one boundary the junction diverges from the germline segment, which might be a read error. The chain employs TRBV11-2 and TRBJ2-2, with 10 bases identical to TRBD1. The CDR3 totals 15 residues. Germline V lookup: CDR1 SGHAT, CDR2 FQNNGV. CDR3 region: CTSSSRQGAAGELFF. The CDR3 coding sequence is TGTACCAGTAGCTCACGACAGGGGGCGGCCGGGGAGCTGTTTTTT.

This clonotype was recorded only once. A junction boundary mismatches the germline segment, possibly from a read error. V and J are TRBV6-6 and TRBJ1-2, with D perhaps matching TRBD1 (5 bases). Germline CDR1 MNHNY, CDR2 SVGAGI (reference sequence). There are 13 residues in the CDR3. CDR3 bases: TGTGCCAGCAGTTGGGAGGGGAACTATGACTACACCTTC. Protein: CASSWEGNYDYTF.

With regard to this clonotype: Possible read error: a much larger clone is one base away. The CDR3 carries no conserved terminal phenylalanine or tryptophan, so it likely arises from a read error. J is TRBJ2-7 and V is TRBV20-1; D may correspond to TRBD1 or TRBD2 (6 bases each). V was clipped by 7 bases and J by 5 bases, with 21 bases between them. The CDR3 contains 14 residues. The V gene's germline CDR1 is DFQATT and CDR2 SNEGSKA (reference sequence). CDR3 in DNA: TGCAGTGGCGAAGGAGGGCTGGGGGCGGACGAGCAGTACCTC. Translating it yields CSGEGGLGADEQYL.

Turning to this clonotype: A read error is likely, as this CDR3 ends without the conserved phenylalanine or tryptophan. The DNA of the CDR3 is TGCAGTGCTAGAGACCAGCGGGATGCCGCCAACACCGGGGAGCTGTTTTAT. Translation gives CSARDQRDAANTGELFY. The chain joins TRBV20-1 to TRBJ2-2; the match to TRBD2 covers 7 bases. Trimming removed 0 bases from V and 2 bases from J; junction bases left unmatched: 9. Germline loops: CDR1 DFQATT, CDR2 SNEGSKA (reference sequence). The length of the CDR3 is 17 residues.

The chain employs TRBV28 and TRBJ1-2, with TRBD1 as a possible D gene (5 bases). The V end lost 5 bases, the J end lost 4 bases, and 11 bases lay between the germline ends. Germline lookup yields CDR1 MDHEN and CDR2 SYDVKM. The CDR3 has 13 residues. The CDR3 DNA is TGTGCCAGCAGTACCGACAGAAGCTATGGCTACACCTTC. Translated, it gives CASSTDRSYGYTF.

The table lists this clonotype with many counts. The chain carries TRBV20-1 and TRBJ2-5; 8 nucleotides align to TRBD2. The V and J ends lost 2 bases and 2 bases, in that order; junction bases with no gene match: 10. The CDR3 contains 16 residues. Germline V gives CDR1 DFQATT, CDR2 SNEGSKA (reference sequence). For the CDR3, the DNA is TGCAGTGCTAGATCCTCTCGGACTAGCAAACAAGAGACCCAGTACTTC. Its protein is CSARSSRTSKQETQYF.

Comments on this clonotype: The junction departs from the called germline gene at one end, perhaps through a read error. The genes are TRBV12-3 or TRBV12-4 and TRBJ1-4; D may be TRBD1 (6 bases). There are 14 residues in the CDR3. For the CDR3, the DNA is TGTGCCAGCAGTTCACAGGGAGGGGGTGAAAAACAGTTTTTT. Residues: CASSSQGGGEKQFF.

A note on this clonotype: A much more abundant neighbour one base away suggests this may be a read error. The chain recombines TRBV20-1 with TRBJ2-7; D gene ambiguous. CDR1 and CDR2 from the germline V gene are DFQATT and SNEGSKA (reference sequence). The CDR3 consists of 12 residues. CDR3 protein: CRALRTSYEQYF. The DNA for the CDR3 is TGCAGGGCCTTAAGGACCTCCTACGAGCAGTACTTC.

The genes are TRBV4-1 and TRBJ2-5; D possibly matches TRBD1 or TRBD2 (5 bases each). The germline V gene encodes CDR1 MGHRA and CDR2 YSYEKL. The CDR3 has 17 residues. Deletions cut 4 bases from V and 0 bases from J, with 18 bases between. The CDR3 is CASSREETGTYQETQYF. CDR3 DNA sequence: TGCGCCAGCAGCCGAGAAGAGACGGGGACGTACCAAGAGACCCAGTACTTC.

On this clonotype: Since a much larger clone is just one base distant, this may be a read error. This rearrangement joins TRBV5-1 to TRBJ2-1; D ambiguous. The germline CDR1 and CDR2 sequences are SGHRS and YFSETQ. The CDR3 length is 14 residues. CDR3 nucleotides: TGCGTCAGCAGCCCCGGGTCCCGTGGAGATGAGCAGTTCTTC. Amino acid sequence: CVSSPGSRGDEQFF.

Remarks on this clonotype: A much larger clone is a single base away; this may be a read error. The chain employs TRBV5-1 and TRBJ2-3; no clear D. Trimming took off 0 bases at V and 2 bases at J, with 7 bases between the two ends. Germline V gene sequence: CDR1 SGHRS, CDR2 YFSETQ. The CDR3 totals 14 residues. CDR3 region: CASSLEPDTDTQYF. The CDR3 DNA is TGCGCCAGCAGCTTGGAACCAGACACAGATACGCAGTATTTT.